This section outlines one T cell receptor beta chain sequence together with its context. This sample is part of a study of shared clonotypes between healthy human individuals. There are 12 residues in the CDR3. Germline V gene sequence: CDR1 MDHEN, CDR2 SYDVKM. The V end lost 8 bases, the J end lost 7 bases, and 11 bases lay between the germline ends. The method was immunoSEQ multiplex PCR; TCRdb's version includes in-frame clones alone and lacks a portion of them. The sample records 650,000 to 750,000 clones, around 72% being singletons. The TCR comes from a woman aged 25 to 45 in good health. Source material: memory CD4+ T cells sorted from blood. The subset denotes: CD45RA-negative fraction. The chain has TRBV28 and TRBJ2-2; D is uncertain. CDR3 in amino acids: CASGKGHGELFF. As DNA, the CDR3 is TGTGCCAGCGGGAAGGGCCACGGGGAGCTGTTTTTT.